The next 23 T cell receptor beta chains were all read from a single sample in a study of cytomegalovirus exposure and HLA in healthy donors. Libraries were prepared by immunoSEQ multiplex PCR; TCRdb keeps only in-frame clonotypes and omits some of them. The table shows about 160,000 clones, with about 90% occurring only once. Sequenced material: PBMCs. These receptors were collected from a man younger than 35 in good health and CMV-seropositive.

The CDR3 DNA reads as TGTGCCAGCAGCTTGGGGGGACTTCACGAGCAGTACTTC. It specifies CASSLGGLHEQYF. The V call is TRBV5-5, the J call TRBJ2-7, with D tentatively TRBD2 (6 bases). In germline, CDR1 is SGHKS, CDR2 YYEKEE (reference sequence). V gave up 0 bases and J gave up 5 bases, with 9 bases separating them. The CDR3 length is 13 residues.

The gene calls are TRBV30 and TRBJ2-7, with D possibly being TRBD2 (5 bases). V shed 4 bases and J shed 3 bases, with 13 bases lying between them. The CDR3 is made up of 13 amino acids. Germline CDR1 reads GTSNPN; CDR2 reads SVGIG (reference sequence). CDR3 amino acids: CAWNGLENYEQYF. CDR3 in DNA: TGTGCCTGGAACGGACTTGAAAACTACGAGCAGTACTTC.

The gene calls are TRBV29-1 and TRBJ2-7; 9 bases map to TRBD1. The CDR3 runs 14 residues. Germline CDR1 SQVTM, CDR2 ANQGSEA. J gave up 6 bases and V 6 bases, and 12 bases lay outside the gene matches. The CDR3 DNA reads TGCAGCGTCGCCTCCGGGACAGGGAGGGCCGAGCAGTACTTC. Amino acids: CSVASGTGRAEQYF.

The CDR3 protein is CASSVRAGLRNTGELFF. For the CDR3, the DNA is TGTGCCAGCAGTGTTAGGGCAGGGTTGAGGAACACCGGGGAGCTGTTTTTT. The rearrangement joins TRBV2 to TRBJ2-2; D is perhaps TRBD1 (5 bases). There are 17 residues in the CDR3. The germline V and J ends were trimmed by 4 bases and 1 base, with 16 bases remaining between them. The germline gives CDR1 SNHLY, CDR2 FYNNEI.

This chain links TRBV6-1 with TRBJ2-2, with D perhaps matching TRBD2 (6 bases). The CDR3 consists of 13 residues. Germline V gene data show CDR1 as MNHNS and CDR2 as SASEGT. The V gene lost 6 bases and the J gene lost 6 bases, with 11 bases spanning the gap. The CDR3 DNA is TGTGCCAGCAGACTCCCGGGGGCCGGGGAGCTGTTTTTT. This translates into CASRLPGAGELFF.

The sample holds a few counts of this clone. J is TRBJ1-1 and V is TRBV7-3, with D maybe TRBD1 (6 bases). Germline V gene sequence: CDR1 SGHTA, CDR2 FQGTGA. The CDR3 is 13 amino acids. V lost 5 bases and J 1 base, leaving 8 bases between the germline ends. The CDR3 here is CASSETGNTEAFF. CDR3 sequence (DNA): TGTGCCAGCAGCGAGACAGGGAACACTGAAGCTTTCTTT.

This CDR3 is CASSQSKTPGHRNTEAFF. The CDR3 DNA reads TGCGCCAGCAGCCAAAGCAAAACCCCGGGACATCGGAACACTGAAGCTTTCTTT. The chain employs TRBV4-1 and TRBJ1-1; TRBD1 might be the D (6 bases). V lost 2 bases, J lost 1 base, and 20 bases lay in between. Germline CDR1 is MGHRA and CDR2 is YSYEKL. CDR3 length: 18 residues.

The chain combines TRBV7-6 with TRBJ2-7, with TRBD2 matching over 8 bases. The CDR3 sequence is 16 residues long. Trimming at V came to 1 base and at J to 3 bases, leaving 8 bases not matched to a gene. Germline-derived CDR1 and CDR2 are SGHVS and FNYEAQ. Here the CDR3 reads CASSLGDQAGVYEQYF. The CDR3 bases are TGTGCCAGCAGCTTAGGAGATCAAGCGGGAGTCTACGAGCAGTACTTC. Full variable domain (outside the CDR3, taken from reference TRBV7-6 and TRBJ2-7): GAGVSQSPRYKVTKRGQDVALRCDPISGHVSLYWYRQALGQGPEFLTYFNYEAQQDKSGLPNDRFSAERPEGSISTLTIQRTEQRDSAMYRCASSLGDQAGVYEQYFGPGTRLTVT.

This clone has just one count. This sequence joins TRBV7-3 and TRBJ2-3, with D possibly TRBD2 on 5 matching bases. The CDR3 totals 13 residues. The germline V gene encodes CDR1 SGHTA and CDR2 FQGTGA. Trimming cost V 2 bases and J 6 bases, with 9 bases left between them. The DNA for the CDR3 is TGTGCCAGCAGCTTATCAAGAGGGGATACGCAGTATTTT. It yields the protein CASSLSRGDTQYF.

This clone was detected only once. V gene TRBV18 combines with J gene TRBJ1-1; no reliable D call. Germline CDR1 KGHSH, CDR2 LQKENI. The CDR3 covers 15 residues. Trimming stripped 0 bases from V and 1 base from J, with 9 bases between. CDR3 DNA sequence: TGTGCCAGCTCACCACCGCGGCCGTCGAACACTGAAGCTTTCTTT. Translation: CASSPPRPSNTEAFF.

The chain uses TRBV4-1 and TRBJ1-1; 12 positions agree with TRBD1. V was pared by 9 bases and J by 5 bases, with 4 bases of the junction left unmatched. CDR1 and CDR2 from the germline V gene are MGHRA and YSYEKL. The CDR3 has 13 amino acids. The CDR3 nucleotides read TGCGCCAGTGGGGACAGGGGGCTTACTGAAGCTTTCTTT. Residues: CASGDRGLTEAFF.

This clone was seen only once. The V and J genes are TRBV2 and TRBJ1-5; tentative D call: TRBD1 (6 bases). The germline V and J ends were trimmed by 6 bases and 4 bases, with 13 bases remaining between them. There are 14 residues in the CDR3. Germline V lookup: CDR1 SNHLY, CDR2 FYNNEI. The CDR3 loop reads CASRPGQLNQPQHF. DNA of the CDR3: TGTGCCAGCAGACCGGGACAACTTAATCAGCCCCAGCATTTT.

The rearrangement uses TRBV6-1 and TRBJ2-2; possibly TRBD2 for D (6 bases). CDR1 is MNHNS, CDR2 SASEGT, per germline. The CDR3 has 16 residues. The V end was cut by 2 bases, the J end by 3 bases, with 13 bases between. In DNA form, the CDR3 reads TGTGCCAGCAGTGAATCAATGGCGGGATACACCGGGGAGCTGTTTTTT. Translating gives CASSESMAGYTGELFF.

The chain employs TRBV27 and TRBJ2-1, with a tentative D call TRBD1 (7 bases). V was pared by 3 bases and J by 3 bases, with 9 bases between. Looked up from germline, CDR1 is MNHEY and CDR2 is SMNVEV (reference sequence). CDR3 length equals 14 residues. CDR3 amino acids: CASSFQGGYNEQFF. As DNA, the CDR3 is TGTGCCAGCAGTTTTCAGGGGGGCTACAATGAGCAGTTCTTC.

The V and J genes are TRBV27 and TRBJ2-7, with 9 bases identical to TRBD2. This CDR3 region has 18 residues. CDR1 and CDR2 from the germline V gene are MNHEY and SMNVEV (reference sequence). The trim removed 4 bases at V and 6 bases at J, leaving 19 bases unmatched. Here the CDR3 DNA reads TGTGCCAGCAGTTCCGGTTATAAAATTGCGGGAGGGCCGATCGAGCAGTACTTC. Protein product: CASSSGYKIAGGPIEQYF.

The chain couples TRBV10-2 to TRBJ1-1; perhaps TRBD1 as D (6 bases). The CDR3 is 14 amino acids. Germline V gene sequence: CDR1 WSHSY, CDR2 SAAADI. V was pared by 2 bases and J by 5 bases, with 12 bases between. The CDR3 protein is CASSETRGGTEAFF. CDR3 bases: TGCGCCAGCAGTGAGACCAGGGGAGGGACTGAAGCTTTCTTT.

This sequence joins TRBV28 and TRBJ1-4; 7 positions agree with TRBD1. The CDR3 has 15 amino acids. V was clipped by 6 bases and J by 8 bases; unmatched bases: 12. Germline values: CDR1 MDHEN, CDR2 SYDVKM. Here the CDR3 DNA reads TGTGCCAGCAGACAATCAGGGGGATTTGGCGAAAAACTGTTTTTT. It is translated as CASRQSGGFGEKLFF. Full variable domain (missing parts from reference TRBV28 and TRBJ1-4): DVKVTQSSRYLVKRTGEKVFLECVQDMDHENMFWYRQDPGLGLRLIYFSYDVKMKEKGDIPEGYSVSREKKERFSLILESASTNQTSMYLCASRQSGGFGEKLFFGSGTQLSVL.

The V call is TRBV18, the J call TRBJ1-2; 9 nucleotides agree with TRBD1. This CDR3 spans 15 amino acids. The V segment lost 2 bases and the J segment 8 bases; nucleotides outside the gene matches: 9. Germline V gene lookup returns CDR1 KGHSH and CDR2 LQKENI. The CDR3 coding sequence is TGTGCCAGCTCACCAGTGAGGGACAGGGTCGAGGGCTACACCTTC. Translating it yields CASSPVRDRVEGYTF. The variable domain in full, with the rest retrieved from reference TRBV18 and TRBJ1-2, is NAGVMQNPRHLVRRRGQEARLRCSPMKGHSHVYWYRQLPEEGLKFMVYLQKENIIDESGMPKERFSAEFPKEGPSILRIQQVVRGDSAAYFCASSPVRDRVEGYTFGSGTRLTVV.

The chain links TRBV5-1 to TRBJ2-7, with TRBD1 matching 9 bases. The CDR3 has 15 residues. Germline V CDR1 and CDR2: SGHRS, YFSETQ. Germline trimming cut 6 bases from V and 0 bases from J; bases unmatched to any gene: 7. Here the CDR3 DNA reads TGCGCCAGCATTGACGGACAGGGGAACTCCTACGAGCAGTACTTC. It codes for CASIDGQGNSYEQYF.

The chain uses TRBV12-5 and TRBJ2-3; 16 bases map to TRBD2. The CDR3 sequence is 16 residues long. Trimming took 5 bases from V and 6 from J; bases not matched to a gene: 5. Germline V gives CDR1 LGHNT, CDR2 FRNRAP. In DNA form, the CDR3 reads TGTGCTAGTGGTCTGGGACTAGCGGGAGGGGCGGATACGCAGTATTTT. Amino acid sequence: CASGLGLAGGADTQYF.

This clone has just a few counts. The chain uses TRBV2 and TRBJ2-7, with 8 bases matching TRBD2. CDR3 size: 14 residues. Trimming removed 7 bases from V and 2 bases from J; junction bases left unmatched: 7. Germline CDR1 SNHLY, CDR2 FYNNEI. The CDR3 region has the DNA TGTGCCAGCATTCCCCGGGAGGGCCCCTACGAGCAGTACTTC. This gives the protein CASIPREGPYEQYF.

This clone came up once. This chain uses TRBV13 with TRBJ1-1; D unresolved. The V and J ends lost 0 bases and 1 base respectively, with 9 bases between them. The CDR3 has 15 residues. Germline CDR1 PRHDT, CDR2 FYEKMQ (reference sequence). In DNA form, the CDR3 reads TGTGCCAGCAGCTTAGGCTCCCGGGGGAACACTGAAGCTTTCTTT. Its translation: CASSLGSRGNTEAFF. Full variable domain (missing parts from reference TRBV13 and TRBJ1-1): AAGVIQSPRHLIKEKRETATLKCYPIPRHDTVYWYQQGPGQDPQFLISFYEKMQSDKGSIPDRFSAQQFSDYHSELNMSSLELGDSALYFCASSLGSRGNTEAFFGQGTRLTVV.

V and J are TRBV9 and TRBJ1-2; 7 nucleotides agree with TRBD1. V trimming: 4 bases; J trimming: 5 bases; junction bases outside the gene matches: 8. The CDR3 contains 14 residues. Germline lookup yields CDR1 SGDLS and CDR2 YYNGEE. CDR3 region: CASSRGQEAYGYTF. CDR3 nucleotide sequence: TGTGCCAGCAGCCGTGGACAGGAGGCGTATGGCTACACCTTC.